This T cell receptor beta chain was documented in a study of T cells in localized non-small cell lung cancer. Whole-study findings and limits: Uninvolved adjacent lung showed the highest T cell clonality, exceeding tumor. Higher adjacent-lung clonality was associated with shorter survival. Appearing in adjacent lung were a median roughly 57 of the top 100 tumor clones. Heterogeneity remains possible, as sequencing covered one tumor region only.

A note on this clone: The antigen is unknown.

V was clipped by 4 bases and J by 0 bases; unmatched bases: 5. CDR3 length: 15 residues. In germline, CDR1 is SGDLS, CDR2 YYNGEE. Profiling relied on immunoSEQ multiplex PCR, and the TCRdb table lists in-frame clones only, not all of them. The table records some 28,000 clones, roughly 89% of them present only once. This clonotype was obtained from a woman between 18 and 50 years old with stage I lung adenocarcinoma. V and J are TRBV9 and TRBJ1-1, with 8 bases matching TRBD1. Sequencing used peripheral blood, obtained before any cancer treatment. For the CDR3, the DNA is TGTGCCAGCAGCTCCACGACAGGGGTGAACACTGAAGCTTTCTTT. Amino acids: CASSSTTGVNTEAFF.